This passage covers 6 T cell receptor beta chains from one sample sequenced in a study of blood T cell repertoires in COVID-19. Measured with immunoSEQ multiplex PCR; TCRdb has only the in-frame clones, and not every one. The table shows about 380,000 clones, with 85% occurring only once. The sequenced material came from peripheral blood. The receptors here all came from a woman between 18 and 29 years old with acute or convalescent COVID-19.

The chain is built from TRBV6-5 and TRBJ1-3; D is ambiguous. V was cut by 2 bases and J by 4 bases, with 12 bases left in between. The CDR3 consists of 15 residues. CDR1 and CDR2 (germline): MNHEY, SVGAGI. The CDR3 protein is CASSYNTAQGNTIYF. For the CDR3, the DNA is TGTGCCAGCAGTTACAACACAGCACAAGGAAACACCATATATTTT.

V usage is TRBV12-3 or TRBV12-4 and J usage is TRBJ1-1; the D gene is possibly TRBD1 (5 bases). V lost 3 bases, J lost 4 bases, and 9 bases lay in between. This CDR3 region has 13 residues. CDR3 protein: CASSFGRGTEAFF. The CDR3 DNA is TGTGCCAGCAGTTTTGGGAGGGGCACTGAAGCTTTCTTT.

CDR3 sequence reads: CASSTGTLSTDTQYF. The CDR3 nucleotides are TGTGCCAGCAGCACCGGGACTCTTAGCACAGATACGCAGTATTTT. The chain is built from TRBV6-5 and TRBJ2-3; D possibly corresponds to TRBD2 (6 bases). Germline CDR1 is MNHEY and CDR2 is SVGAGI. V was cut by 6 bases and J by 0 bases, with 13 bases left in between. CDR3 length: 15 amino acids.

The rearrangement links TRBV19 to TRBJ1-3; a weak D match, TRBD1 (6 bases). V dropped 3 bases and J dropped 3 bases, with 12 bases sitting between them. Germline-derived CDR1 and CDR2 are LNHDA and SQIVND (reference sequence). This CDR3 is built from 15 residues. The chain's CDR3 is CASSIGQTYGNTIYF. CDR3 in DNA: TGTGCCAGTAGTATTGGACAGACGTATGGAAACACCATATATTTT.

The chain uses TRBV6-4 and TRBJ2-1; TRBD2 matches 7 bases. CDR3 length: 15 amino acids. In germline, CDR1 is MRHNA, CDR2 SNTAGT. V lost 7 bases to trimming and J lost 6 bases; unmatched junction nucleotides: 12. The CDR3 reads CASILGRECRNEQFF. CDR3 sequence (DNA): TGTGCCAGCATTTTAGGGCGGGAGTGTCGCAATGAGCAGTTCTTC.

The J gene is TRBJ1-1, the V gene TRBV2; D not certain. Germline CDR1 SNHLY, CDR2 FYNNEI. The V gene lost 2 bases and the J gene lost 4 bases, with 11 bases spanning the gap. The CDR3 contains 14 residues. The chain's CDR3 is CASSEREGSTEAFF. Here the CDR3 DNA reads TGTGCCAGCAGTGAAAGGGAGGGTAGCACTGAAGCTTTCTTT.